The sequence of this TCR beta chain was determined in a study of T-cell reconstitution after alpha-beta-depleted transplantation in children. Study-level points and caveats: Day-60 TCRbeta diversity that was high in some patients was derived from surviving recipient T cells and thymic progenitors. One year post-transplant, T-cell counts and diversity were largely derived from T cells produced anew.

Trimming left V 4 bases short and J 0 bases short, with 8 bases between. The CDR3 totals 14 residues. Germline lookup yields CDR1 SGHTA and CDR2 FQGTGA. The TCRbeta library incorporated unique molecular identifiers. TCRdb re-derived calls from the PCR reads in MiXCR, one entry per CDR3 protein. The sample consists of 750,000 to 950,000 distinct CDR3 sequences, about 15% of them appearing once. On this clonotype: Antigen: not known.

This TCR was recovered from a male patient younger than 18 who had a stem cell transplant for acute lymphoblastic leukemia, so the T cells may come from the graft donor. The chain joins TRBV7-3 to TRBJ2-3, with D perhaps TRBD2 (5 bases). Specimen: PBMCs, mostly from graft donor cells, collected 360 days after TCRalphabeta/CD19-depleted stem cell transplant. The CDR3 protein is CASSSTRSTDTQYF. DNA for the CDR3: TGTGCCAGCAGCTCCACTAGAAGCACAGATACGCAGTATTTT.